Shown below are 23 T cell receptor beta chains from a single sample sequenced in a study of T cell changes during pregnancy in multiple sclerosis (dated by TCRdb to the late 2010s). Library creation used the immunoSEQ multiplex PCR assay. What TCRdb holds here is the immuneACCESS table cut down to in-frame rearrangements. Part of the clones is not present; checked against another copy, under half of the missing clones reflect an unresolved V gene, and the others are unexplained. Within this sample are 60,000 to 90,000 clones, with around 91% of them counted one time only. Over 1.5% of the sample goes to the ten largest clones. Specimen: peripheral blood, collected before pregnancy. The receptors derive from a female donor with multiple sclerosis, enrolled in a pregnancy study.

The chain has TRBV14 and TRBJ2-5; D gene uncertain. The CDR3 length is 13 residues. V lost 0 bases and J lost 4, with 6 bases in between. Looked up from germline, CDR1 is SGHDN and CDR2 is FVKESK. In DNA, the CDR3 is TGTGCCAGCAGCCAAGATATCGGAGAGACCCAGTACTTC. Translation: CASSQDIGETQYF.

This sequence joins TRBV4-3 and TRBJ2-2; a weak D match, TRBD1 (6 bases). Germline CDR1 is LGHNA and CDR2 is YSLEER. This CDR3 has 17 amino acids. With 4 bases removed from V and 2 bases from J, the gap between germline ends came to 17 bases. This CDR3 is CASSLYPDRPNTGELFF. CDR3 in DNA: TGCGCCAGCAGCCTCTACCCCGACAGGCCCAACACCGGGGAGCTGTTTTTT.

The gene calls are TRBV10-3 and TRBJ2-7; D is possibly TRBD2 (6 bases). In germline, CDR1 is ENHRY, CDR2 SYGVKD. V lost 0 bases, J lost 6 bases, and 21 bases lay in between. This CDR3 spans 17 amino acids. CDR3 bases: TGTGCCATCAGTGAGTCGAAGACGGCGGGGCGCCGCGCCGAGCAGTACTTC. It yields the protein CAISESKTAGRRAEQYF.

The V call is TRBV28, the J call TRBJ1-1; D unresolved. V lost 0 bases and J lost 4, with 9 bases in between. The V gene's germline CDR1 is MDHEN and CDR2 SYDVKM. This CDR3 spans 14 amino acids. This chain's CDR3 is CASSLWGVGTEAFF. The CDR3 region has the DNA TGTGCCAGCAGTTTATGGGGAGTAGGCACTGAAGCTTTCTTT.

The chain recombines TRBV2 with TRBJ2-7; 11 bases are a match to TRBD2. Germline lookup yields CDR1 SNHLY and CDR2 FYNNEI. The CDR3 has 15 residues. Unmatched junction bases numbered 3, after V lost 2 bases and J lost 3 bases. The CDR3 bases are TGTGCCAGCAGTGAAACTAGCGGGGGATACTACGAGCAGTACTTC. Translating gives CASSETSGGYYEQYF.

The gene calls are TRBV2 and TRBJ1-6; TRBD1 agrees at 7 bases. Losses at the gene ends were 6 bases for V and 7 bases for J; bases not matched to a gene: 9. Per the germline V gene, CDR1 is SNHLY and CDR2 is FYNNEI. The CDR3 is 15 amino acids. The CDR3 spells CASSVNRGGNSPLHF. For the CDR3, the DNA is TGTGCCAGCAGCGTCAACAGGGGAGGCAATTCACCCCTCCACTTT.

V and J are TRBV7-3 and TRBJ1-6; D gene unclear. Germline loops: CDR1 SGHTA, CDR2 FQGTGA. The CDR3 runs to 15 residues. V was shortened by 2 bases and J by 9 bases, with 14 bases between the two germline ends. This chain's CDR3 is CASSLLPGEGSPLHF. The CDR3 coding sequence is TGTGCCAGCAGCTTACTTCCGGGCGAGGGTTCACCCCTCCACTTT.

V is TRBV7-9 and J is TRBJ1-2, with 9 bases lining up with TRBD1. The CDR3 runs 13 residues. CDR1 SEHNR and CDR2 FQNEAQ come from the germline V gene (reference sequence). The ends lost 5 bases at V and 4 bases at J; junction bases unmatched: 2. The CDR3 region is CASSPDRGYGYTF. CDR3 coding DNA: TGTGCCAGCAGCCCGGACAGGGGCTATGGCTACACCTTC.

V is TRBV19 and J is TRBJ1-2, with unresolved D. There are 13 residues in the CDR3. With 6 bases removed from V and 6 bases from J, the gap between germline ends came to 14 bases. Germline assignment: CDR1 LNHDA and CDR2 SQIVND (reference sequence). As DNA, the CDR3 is TGTGCCAGTAGGAAGTCAGGCGGGGATGGCTACACCTTC. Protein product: CASRKSGGDGYTF.

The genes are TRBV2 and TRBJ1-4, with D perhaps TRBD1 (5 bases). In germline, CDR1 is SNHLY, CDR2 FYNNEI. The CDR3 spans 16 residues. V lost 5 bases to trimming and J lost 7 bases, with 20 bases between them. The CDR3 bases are TGTGCCAGCAGTTACTTTCCGGGACTCCGGGGTGAAAAACTGTTTTTT. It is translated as CASSYFPGLRGEKLFF.

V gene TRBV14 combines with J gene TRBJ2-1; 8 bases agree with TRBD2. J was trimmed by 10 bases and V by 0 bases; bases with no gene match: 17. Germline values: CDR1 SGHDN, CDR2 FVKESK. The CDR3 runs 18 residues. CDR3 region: CASSQEVLSAGGPREQFF. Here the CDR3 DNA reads TGTGCCAGCAGCCAAGAGGTTTTATCGGCGGGGGGCCCACGCGAGCAGTTCTTC.

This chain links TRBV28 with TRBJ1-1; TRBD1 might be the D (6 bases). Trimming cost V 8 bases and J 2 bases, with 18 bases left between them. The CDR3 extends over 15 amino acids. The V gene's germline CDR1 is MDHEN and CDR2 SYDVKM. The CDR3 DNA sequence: TGTGCCAGCTCTAACCCCCGGACAGTCAACACTGAAGCTTTCTTT. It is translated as CASSNPRTVNTEAFF.

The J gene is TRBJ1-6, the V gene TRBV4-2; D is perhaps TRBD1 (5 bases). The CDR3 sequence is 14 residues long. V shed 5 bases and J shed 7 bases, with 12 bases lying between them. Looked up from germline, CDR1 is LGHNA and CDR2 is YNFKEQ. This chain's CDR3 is CASSGGTANSPLHF. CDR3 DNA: TGTGCCAGCAGCGGCGGGACCGCGAATTCACCCCTCCACTTT.

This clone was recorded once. CDR3 nucleotide sequence: TGTGCCAGCAGCCGTCTGGACAGGGTTGAACTCAATGAGCAGTTCTTC. Translated, it gives CASSRLDRVELNEQFF. The chain couples TRBV14 to TRBJ2-1; TRBD1 agrees at 8 bases. CDR1 is SGHDN and CDR2 is FVKESK in the germline V gene. V lost 4 bases and J lost 6; bases outside the gene matches: 11. The CDR3 is made up of 16 amino acids.

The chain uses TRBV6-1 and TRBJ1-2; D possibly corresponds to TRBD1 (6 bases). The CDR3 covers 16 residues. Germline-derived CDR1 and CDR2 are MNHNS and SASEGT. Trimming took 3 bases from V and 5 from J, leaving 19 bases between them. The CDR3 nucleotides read TGTGCCAGCAGTGATTGGGGGCGGATTCAGGGGTATGGCTACACCTTC. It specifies CASSDWGRIQGYGYTF.

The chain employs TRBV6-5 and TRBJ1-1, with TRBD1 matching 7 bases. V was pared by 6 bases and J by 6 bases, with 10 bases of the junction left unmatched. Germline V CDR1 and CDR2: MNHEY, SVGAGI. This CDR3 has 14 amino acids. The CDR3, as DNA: TGTGCCAGCAGAAGTACAGGGGCTCTCCCTGAAGCTTTCTTT. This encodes CASRSTGALPEAFF.

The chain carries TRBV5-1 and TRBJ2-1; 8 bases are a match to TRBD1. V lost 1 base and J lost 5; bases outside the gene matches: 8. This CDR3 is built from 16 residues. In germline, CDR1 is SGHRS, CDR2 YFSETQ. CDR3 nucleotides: TGCGCCAGCAGCTTGTTGTACAGGGGGGCGGACAATGAGCAGTTCTTC. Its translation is CASSLLYRGADNEQFF.

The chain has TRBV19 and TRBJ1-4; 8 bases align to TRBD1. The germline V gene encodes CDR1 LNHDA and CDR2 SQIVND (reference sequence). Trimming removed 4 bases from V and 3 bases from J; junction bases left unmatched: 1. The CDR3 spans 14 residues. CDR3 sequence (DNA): TGTGCCAGTAGTAAACAGGGGGCTAATGAAAAACTGTTTTTT. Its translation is CASSKQGANEKLFF. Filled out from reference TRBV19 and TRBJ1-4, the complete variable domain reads DGGITQSPKYLFRKEGQNVTLSCEQNLNHDAMYWYRQDPGQGLRLIYYSQIVNDFQKGDIAEGYSVSREKKESFPLTVTSAQKNPTAFYLCASSKQGANEKLFFGSGTQLSVL.

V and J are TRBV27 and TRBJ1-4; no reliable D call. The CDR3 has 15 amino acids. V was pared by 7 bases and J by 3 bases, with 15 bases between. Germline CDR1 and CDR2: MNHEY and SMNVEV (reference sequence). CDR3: CASTRAGRANEKLFF. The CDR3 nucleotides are TGTGCCAGCACCCGCGCCGGGAGGGCTAATGAAAAACTGTTTTTT.

The DNA of the CDR3 is TGCAGCGTTGAGGCTAGCGGATTCACCGGGGAGCTGTTTTTT. Translation: CSVEASGFTGELFF. The V gene is TRBV29-1, the J gene TRBJ2-2; 7 positions match TRBD2. Germline trimming cut 3 bases from V and 4 bases from J; bases unmatched to any gene: 5. CDR1 is SQVTM, CDR2 ANQGSEA, per germline. The CDR3 is made up of 14 amino acids.

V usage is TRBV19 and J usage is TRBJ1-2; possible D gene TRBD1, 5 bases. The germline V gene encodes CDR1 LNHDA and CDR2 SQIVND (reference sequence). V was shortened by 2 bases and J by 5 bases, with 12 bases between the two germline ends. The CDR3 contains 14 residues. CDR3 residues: CASSIYQGKYGYTF. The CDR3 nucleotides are TGTGCCAGTAGTATATACCAGGGAAAGTATGGCTACACCTTC.

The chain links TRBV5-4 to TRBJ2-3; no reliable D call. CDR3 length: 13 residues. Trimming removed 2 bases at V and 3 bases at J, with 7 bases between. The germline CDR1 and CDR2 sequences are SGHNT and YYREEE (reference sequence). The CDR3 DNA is TGTGCCAGCAGCTTCACCCGGACAGATACGCAGTATTTT. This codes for CASSFTRTDTQYF.

The CDR3 bases are TGTGCCAGCAGCGCTCAGGGTGAGACTGAAGCTTTCTTT. Translating it yields CASSAQGETEAFF. J is TRBJ1-1 and V is TRBV2, with D perhaps TRBD1 (5 bases). Germline-derived CDR1 and CDR2 are SNHLY and FYNNEI. V shed 6 bases and J shed 5 bases, with 13 bases lying between them. This CDR3 spans 13 amino acids.